This T cell receptor beta chain was captured by sequencing in a study of cytomegalovirus exposure and HLA in healthy donors. PCR involved 60 Vbeta and 13 Jbeta primers. Sequencing was performed with immunoSEQ multiplex PCR; in TCRdb, only in-frame clones are kept and a portion is missing. The data hold 150,000 to 200,000 clones, with 85% observed a single time. J gave up 7 bases and V 1 base, and 8 bases lay outside the gene matches. The CDR3 consists of 16 residues. The germline gives CDR1 LGHNA, CDR2 YSLEER. Sequenced: PBMCs. J is TRBJ2-1 and V is TRBV4-3; TRBD2 matches 9 bases. The TCR comes from a man younger than 35 in good health and CMV-seropositive. CDR3 DNA sequence: TGCGCCAGCAGCCAAGCGGGGCGGGGGGGTCAAAATGAGCAGTTCTTC. This gives the protein CASSQAGRGGQNEQFF.